This T cell receptor beta chain was recovered during a study of cytomegalovirus exposure and HLA in healthy donors. Per the germline V gene, CDR1 is SGHAT and CDR2 is FQNNGV. With 5 bases removed from V and 1 base from J, the gap between germline ends came to 14 bases. CDR3 length: 15 residues. Primers included in the PCR were 60 Vbeta and 13 Jbeta primers. This table comes from immunoSEQ multiplex PCR, and its TCRdb copy is limited to in-frame clones, with some not included. This sample has about 85,000 clones, with over 70% found just once. V gene TRBV11-2 combines with J gene TRBJ1-1; D is undetermined. Sequencing was done on a sample of PBMCs. The receptor comes from a woman between 45 and 60 years old in good health and CMV-seropositive. The CDR3 loop is CASSQSRLSNTEAFF. In DNA, the CDR3 is TGTGCCAGCAGCCAATCCAGGTTGTCGAACACTGAAGCTTTCTTT.